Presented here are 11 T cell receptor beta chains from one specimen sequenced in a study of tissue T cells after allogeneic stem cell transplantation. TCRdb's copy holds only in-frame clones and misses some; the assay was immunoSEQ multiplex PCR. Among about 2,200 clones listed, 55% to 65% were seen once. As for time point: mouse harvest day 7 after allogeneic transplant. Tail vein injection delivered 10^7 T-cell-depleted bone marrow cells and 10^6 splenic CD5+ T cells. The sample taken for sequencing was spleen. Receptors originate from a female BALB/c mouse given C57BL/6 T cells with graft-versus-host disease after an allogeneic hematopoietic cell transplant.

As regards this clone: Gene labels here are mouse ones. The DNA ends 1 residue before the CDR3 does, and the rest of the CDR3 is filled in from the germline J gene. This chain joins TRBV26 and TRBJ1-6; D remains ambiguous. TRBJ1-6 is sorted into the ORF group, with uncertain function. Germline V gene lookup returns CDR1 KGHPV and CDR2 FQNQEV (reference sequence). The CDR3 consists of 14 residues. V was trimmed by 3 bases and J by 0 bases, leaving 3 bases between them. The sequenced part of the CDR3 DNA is TGTGCCAGCAGTCTAAATTCCTATAATTCGCCCCTCTAC. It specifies CASSLNSYNSPLY. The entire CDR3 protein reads CASSLNSYNSPLYF.

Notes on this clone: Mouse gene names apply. The CDR3 here is CASSLSGDEQYF. CDR3 DNA, as far as it was read: TGTGCCAGCAGTCTGTCGGGGGATGAACAGTAC. V and J are TRBV26 and TRBJ2-7, with D possibly called TRBD1 or TRBD2 (5 bases each). The observed sequence ends 1 residue before the CDR3 terminus, with the missing tail filled in from the germline J gene. Trimming removed 0 bases from V and 5 bases from J, with 5 bases in between. The CDR3 totals 12 residues. Germline V gene sequence: CDR1 KGHPV, CDR2 FQNQEV (reference sequence). Drawing the rest from reference TRBV26 and TRBJ2-7, the complete variable domain is NSKVIQTPRYLVKGQGQKAKMRCIPEKGHPVVFWYQQNKNNEFKFLINFQNQEVLQQIDMTEKRFSAECPSNSPCSLEIQSSEAGDSALYLCASSLSGDEQYFGPGTRLTVL.

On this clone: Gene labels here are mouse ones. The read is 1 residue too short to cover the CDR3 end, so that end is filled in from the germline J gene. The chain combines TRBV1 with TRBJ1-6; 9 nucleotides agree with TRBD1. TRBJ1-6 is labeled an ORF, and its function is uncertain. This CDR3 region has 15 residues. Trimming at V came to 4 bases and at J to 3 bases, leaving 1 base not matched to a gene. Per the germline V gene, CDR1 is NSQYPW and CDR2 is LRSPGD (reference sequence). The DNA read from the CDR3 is TGCACCTGCAGTGGGGACAGGGTCTATAATTCGCCCCTCTAC. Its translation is CTCSGDRVYNSPLY. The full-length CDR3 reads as CTCSGDRVYNSPLYF.

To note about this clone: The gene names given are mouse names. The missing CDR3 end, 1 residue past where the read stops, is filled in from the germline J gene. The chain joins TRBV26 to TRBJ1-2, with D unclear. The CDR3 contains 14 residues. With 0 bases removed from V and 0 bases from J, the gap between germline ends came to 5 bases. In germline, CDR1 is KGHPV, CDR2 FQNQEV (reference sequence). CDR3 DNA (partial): TGTGCCAGCAGTCTGTCTACAACAAACTCCGACTACACC. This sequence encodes CASSLSTTNSDYT. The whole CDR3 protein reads CASSLSTTNSDYTF. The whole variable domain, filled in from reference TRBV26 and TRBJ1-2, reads NSKVIQTPRYLVKGQGQKAKMRCIPEKGHPVVFWYQQNKNNEFKFLINFQNQEVLQQIDMTEKRFSAECPSNSPCSLEIQSSEAGDSALYLCASSLSTTNSDYTFGSGTRLLVI.

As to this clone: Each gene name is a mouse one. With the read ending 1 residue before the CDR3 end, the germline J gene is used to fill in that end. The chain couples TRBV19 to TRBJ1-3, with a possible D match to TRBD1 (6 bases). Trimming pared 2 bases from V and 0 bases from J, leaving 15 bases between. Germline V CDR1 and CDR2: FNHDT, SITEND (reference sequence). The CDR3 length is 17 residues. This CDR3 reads CASSIRLGGYSGNTLYF. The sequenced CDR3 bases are TGTGCCAGCAGTATTAGACTGGGGGGCTATTCTGGAAATACGCTCTAT.

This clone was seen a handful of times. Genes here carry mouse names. The covered CDR3 bases are TGTGCTAGCAGTTTAGAAGGGGGCGGCACCGGGCAGCTCTAC. Its translation: CASSLEGGGTGQLY. The complete CDR3 sequence is CASSLEGGGTGQLYF. V and J are TRBV29 and TRBJ2-2; a possible D gene is TRBD1 (7 bases). The read falls 1 residue short of the CDR3 end, and the missing part is taken from the germline J gene. CDR1 is MSHET, CDR2 SYDVDS, per germline. The V end was cut by 2 bases, the J end by 4 bases, with 11 bases between. CDR3 length: 15 residues.

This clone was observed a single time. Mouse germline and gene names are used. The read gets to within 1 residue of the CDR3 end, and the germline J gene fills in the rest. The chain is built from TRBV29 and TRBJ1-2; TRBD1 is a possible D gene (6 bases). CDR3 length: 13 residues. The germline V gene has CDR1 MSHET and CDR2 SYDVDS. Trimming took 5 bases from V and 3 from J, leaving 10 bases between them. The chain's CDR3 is CASSGGADSDYTF. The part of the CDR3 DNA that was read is TGTGCTAGCAGTGGGGGGGCTGACTCCGACTACACC. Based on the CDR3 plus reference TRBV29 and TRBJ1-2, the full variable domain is DMKVTQMPRYLIKRMGENVLLECGQDMSHETMYWYRQDPGLGLQLIYISYDVDSNSEGDIPKGYRVSRKKREHFSLILDSAKTNQTSVYFCASSGGADSDYTFGSGTRLLVI.

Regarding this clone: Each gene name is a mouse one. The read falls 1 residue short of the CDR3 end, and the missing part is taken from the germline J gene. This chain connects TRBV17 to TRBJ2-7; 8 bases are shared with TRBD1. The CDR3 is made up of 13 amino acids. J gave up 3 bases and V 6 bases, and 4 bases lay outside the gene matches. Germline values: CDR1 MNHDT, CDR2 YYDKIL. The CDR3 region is CASSMDRVYEQYF. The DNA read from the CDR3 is TGTGCTAGCAGCATGGACAGGGTCTATGAACAGTAC. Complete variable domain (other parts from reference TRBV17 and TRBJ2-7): DTTVKQNPRYKLARVGKPVNLICSQTMNHDTMYWYQKKPNQAPKLLLFYYDKILNREADTFEKFQSSRPNNSFCSLYIGSAGLEYSAMYLCASSMDRVYEQYFGPGTRLTVL.

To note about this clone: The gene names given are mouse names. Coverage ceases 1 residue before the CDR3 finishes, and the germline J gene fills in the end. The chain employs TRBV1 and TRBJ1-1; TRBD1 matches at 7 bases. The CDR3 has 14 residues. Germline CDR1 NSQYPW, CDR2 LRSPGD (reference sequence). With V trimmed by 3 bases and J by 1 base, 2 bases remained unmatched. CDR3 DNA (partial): TGCACCTGCAGTGCCCGGGACAGAAACACAGAAGTCTTC. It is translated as CTCSARDRNTEVF. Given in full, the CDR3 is CTCSARDRNTEVFF.

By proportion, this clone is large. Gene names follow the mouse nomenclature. CDR3 bases read: TGTGCTAGCAGTTTATTGGCTGAGCAGTTC. Protein sequence: CASSLLAEQF. The whole CDR3 sequence reads CASSLLAEQFF. The rearrangement links TRBV29 to TRBJ2-1; D not certain. From the germline J gene comes the end of the CDR3, since the read stops 1 residue before it. The V gene's germline CDR1 is MSHET and CDR2 SYDVDS. This CDR3 spans 11 amino acids. V shed 1 base and J shed 7 bases, with 2 bases lying between them.

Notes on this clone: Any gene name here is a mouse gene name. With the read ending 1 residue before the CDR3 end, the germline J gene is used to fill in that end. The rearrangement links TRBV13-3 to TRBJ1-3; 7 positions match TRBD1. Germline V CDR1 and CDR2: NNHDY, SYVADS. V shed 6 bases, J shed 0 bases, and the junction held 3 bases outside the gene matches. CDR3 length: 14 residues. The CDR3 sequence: CASTRQGSGNTLYF. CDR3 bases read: TGTGCCAGCACCAGACAGGGTTCTGGAAATACGCTCTAT.